The 18 T cell receptor beta chains given below trace back to one sample, sequenced in a study of T cell clonality in common variable immunodeficiency. Repertoires were generated with immunoSEQ multiplex PCR, while TCRdb's copy carries only in-frame clones and drops some. The repertoire shows 30,000 to 40,000 clones, none seen only once; the top ten take roughly 6.7%. What these receptors recognize is not known. Study-wide results and caveats: Fewer deletions and N-nucleotide insertions were reportedly seen in common variable immunodeficiency TCR beta sequences.

The sample comprised peripheral blood mononuclear cells. All receptors come from a human donor with common variable immunodeficiency.

This clone was found many times. Coverage ceases 3 residues before the CDR3 finishes, and the germline J gene fills in the end. The chain recombines TRBV7-9 with TRBJ2-7; D is ambiguous. The V end was cut by 5 bases, the J end by 0 bases, with 14 bases between. The length of the CDR3 is 15 residues. Germline values: CDR1 SEHNR, CDR2 FQNEAQ (reference sequence). Partial CDR3 DNA: TGTGCCAGCAGCCACTACACCCCCAGCTCCTACGAG. Translation gives CASSHYTPSSYE. In full, the CDR3 is CASSHYTPSSYEQYF.

As for this clone: The read falls 3 residues short of the CDR3 end, and the missing part is taken from the germline J gene. The V gene is TRBV6-2 or TRBV6-3, the J gene TRBJ2-1; the D gene is possibly TRBD2 (5 bases). Deletions cut 6 bases from V and 6 bases from J, with 15 bases between. Germline CDR1 is MNHEY and CDR2 is SVGEGT. CDR3 length: 14 amino acids. Incomplete CDR3 DNA: TGTGCCAGCAGCCTACTAGAGTGGGGCAATGAG. Its translation: CASSLLEWGNE. The CDR3 in full is CASSLLEWGNEQFF.

Ten or more counts support this clone. The CDR3 extends 3 residues past the end of the read, so its final part is completed from the germline J gene. The gene calls are TRBV5-1 and TRBJ1-3; TRBD1 matches at 9 bases. Germline assignment: CDR1 SGHRS and CDR2 YFSETQ. V was clipped by 4 bases and J by 3 bases; unmatched bases: 8. This CDR3 has 16 amino acids. The CDR3 DNA, read in part, is TGCGCCAGCAGCCCTGGACAGGGGAGTAGTGGAAACACC. It specifies CASSPGQGSSGNT. The entire CDR3 is CASSPGQGSSGNTIYF.

This clone has a handful of counts. The read terminates 3 residues ahead of where the CDR3 ends, so the germline J gene completes it. V usage is TRBV19 and J usage is TRBJ2-7; 10 bases align to TRBD2. The CDR3 contains 16 residues. The ends lost 3 bases at V and 6 bases at J; junction bases unmatched: 11. The germline V gene has CDR1 LNHDA and CDR2 SQIVND (reference sequence). The CDR3 bases that were read are TGTGCCAGTAGTATGATATCGGGGAGCGGGAGGGTCGAG. The encoded protein is CASSMISGSGRVE. The CDR3 as a whole reads CASSMISGSGRVEQYF.

Note on this clone: The read terminates 3 residues ahead of where the CDR3 ends, so the germline J gene completes it. The V gene is TRBV19, the J gene TRBJ2-2, with 10 bases lining up with TRBD1. The ends lost 9 bases at V and 4 bases at J; junction bases unmatched: 11. The germline V gene encodes CDR1 LNHDA and CDR2 SQIVND (reference sequence). The CDR3 spans 16 residues. The DNA read from the CDR3 is TGTGCCAGCACCAGAGAGGACAGGGGGGGCACCGGGGAG. It encodes CASTREDRGGTGE. Given in full, the CDR3 is CASTREDRGGTGELFF. The whole variable domain, filled in from reference TRBV19 and TRBJ2-2, reads DGGITQSPKYLFRKEGQNVTLSCEQNLNHDAMYWYRQDPGQGLRLIYYSQIVNDFQKGDIAEGYSVSREKKESFPLTVTSAQKNPTAFYLCASTREDRGGTGELFFGEGSRLTVL.

The sample holds many counts of this clone. CDR3 sequence: CASSGRTGSDNSPLHF. The sequenced CDR3 bases are TGTGCCAGCAGTGGCCGGACAGGGTCGGATAATTCACCC. V and J are TRBV6-1 and TRBJ1-6; 8 bases map to TRBD1. The CDR3 extends 3 residues past the end of the read, so its final part is completed from the germline J gene. V gave up 4 bases and J gave up 5 bases; unmatched junction bases: 7. Germline CDR1 and CDR2: MNHNS and SASEGT. This CDR3 spans 16 amino acids.

In this sample, this clone turned up many times. The read comes to an end 3 residues before the CDR3 does, leaving the germline J gene to fill in the end. The rearrangement joins TRBV20-1 to TRBJ2-3, with 7 bases matching TRBD1. This CDR3 is 17 amino acids long. Germline lookup yields CDR1 DFQATT and CDR2 SNEGSKA (reference sequence). Unmatched junction bases numbered 15, after V lost 4 bases and J lost 2 bases. The CDR3 DNA, read in part, is TGCAGTGCTAAATCGTCGTATATGACAGGGATCACAGATACG. Translation: CSAKSSYMTGITDT. The complete CDR3 sequence is CSAKSSYMTGITDTQYF.

This clone is classed as medium-sized. From the germline J gene comes the end of the CDR3, since the read stops 3 residues before it. The chain employs TRBV29-1 and TRBJ2-1, with TRBD1 matching 9 bases. The CDR3 extends over 11 amino acids. V gave up 7 bases and J gave up 5 bases; unmatched junction bases: 0. CDR1 SQVTM and CDR2 ANQGSEA come from the germline V gene. This CDR3 reads CSGDRDNEQFF. CDR3 DNA, as far as it was read: TGCAGCGGGGACAGGGACAATGAG.

This clone was counted ten times or more. The sequenced fragment ends 3 residues before the CDR3 boundary, so the rest is inferred from the germline J gene. This chain links TRBV2 with TRBJ2-3, with 10 bases fitting TRBD2. J gave up 5 bases and V 7 bases, and 15 bases lay outside the gene matches. This CDR3 has 17 residues. Germline assignment: CDR1 SNHLY and CDR2 FYNNEI. The CDR3 protein is CASIGSLGIAGGDTQYF. The CDR3 bases that were read are TGTGCCAGCATAGGTTCACTGGGGATAGCGGGAGGAGATACG. The entire variable domain, with the rest obtained from reference TRBV2 and TRBJ2-3, is as follows: EPEVTQTPSHQVTQMGQEVILRCVPISNHLYFYWYRQILGQKVEFLVSFYNNEISEKSEIFDDQFSVERPDGSNFTLKIRSTKLEDSAMYFCASIGSLGIAGGDTQYFGPGTRLTVL.

Concerning this clone: The read falls 3 residues short of the CDR3 end, and the missing part is taken from the germline J gene. The genes are TRBV7-9 and TRBJ2-1; a possible D gene is TRBD1 (5 bases). Trimming took off 6 bases at V and 6 bases at J, with 12 bases between the two ends. CDR1 and CDR2 (germline): SEHNR, FQNEAQ (reference sequence). This CDR3 spans 13 amino acids. The chain's CDR3 is CASSPQQGNEQFF. The CDR3 DNA, read in part, is TGTGCCAGCAGTCCTCAGCAGGGCAATGAG. The full variable domain, rest sourced from reference TRBV7-9 and TRBJ2-1, is DTGVSQNPRHKITKRGQNVTFRCDPISEHNRLYWYRQTLGQGPEFLTYFQNEAQLEKSRLLSDRFSAERPKGSFSTLEIQRTEQGDSAMYLCASSPQQGNEQFFGPGTRLTVL.

Only a few counts were recorded for this clone. CDR3 DNA (partial): TGTGCCAGCTCACCACGGGTCCCGGACAGGTCCATGCGAGGGGCCAACGTC. Its translation: CASSPRVPDRSMRGANV. The full CDR3 sequence reads CASSPRVPDRSMRGANVLTF. This rearrangement joins TRBV18 to TRBJ2-6; 7 bases are a match to TRBD1. The read is 3 residues too short to cover the CDR3 end, so that end is filled in from the germline J gene. The trim removed 1 base at V and 4 bases at J, leaving 16 bases unmatched. In germline, CDR1 is KGHSH, CDR2 LQKENI. The CDR3 runs 20 residues.

This clone was recorded at least ten times. The sequenced fragment ends 3 residues before the CDR3 boundary, so the rest is inferred from the germline J gene. The V call is TRBV6-2 or TRBV6-3, the J call TRBJ2-4, with unresolved D. This CDR3 has 15 amino acids. Germline loops: CDR1 MNHEY, CDR2 SVGEGT. Trimming left V 6 bases short and J 4 bases short, with 16 bases between. The DNA read from the CDR3 is TGTGCCAGCAGCCCCACCCAAAGGGCGAAAAACATT. Encoded protein: CASSPTQRAKNI. The full CDR3 is CASSPTQRAKNIQYF.

This clone was counted at least ten times. Sequencing ends 3 residues short of the CDR3 end; the germline J gene provides the rest. The chain has TRBV3-1 (or the pseudogene TRBV3-2) and TRBJ2-1, with 9 bases matching TRBD1. Trimming at V came to 4 bases and at J to 9 bases, leaving 7 bases not matched to a gene. Germline V gives CDR1 LGHDT, CDR2 YNNKEL (reference sequence). CDR3 length: 14 residues. CDR3 region: CASSLGQGIGEQFF. The sequenced CDR3 bases are TGTGCCAGCAGCCTGGGACAGGGAATAGGTGAG.

This clone was observed a handful of times. The CDR3 goes on 3 residues after the read ends, and that part is filled in from the germline J gene. The chain has TRBV19 and TRBJ1-6; no clear D gene. Germline-derived CDR1 and CDR2 are LNHDA and SQIVND (reference sequence). The CDR3 spans 14 residues. V dropped 11 bases and J dropped 5 bases, with 16 bases sitting between them. The CDR3 reads CAWREAGNNSPLHF. The CDR3 bases that were read are TGTGCCTGGAGAGAGGCGGGCAATAATTCACCC.

This clone was observed many times. The read ends 3 residues early relative to the CDR3; the germline J gene fills the gap. V gene TRBV7-2 combines with J gene TRBJ2-7; D uncertain. The CDR3 runs 15 residues. The germline V gene encodes CDR1 SGHTA and CDR2 FQGNSA. Trimming stripped 6 bases from V and 3 bases from J, with 18 bases between. The CDR3 sequence is CASRVSSVPDYEQYF. The sequenced part of the CDR3 DNA is TGTGCCAGCAGAGTTAGCTCAGTGCCGGACTACGAG. The full variable domain, its missing parts supplied by reference TRBV7-2 and TRBJ2-7, is GAGVSQSPSNKVTEKGKDVELRCDPISGHTALYWYRQSLGQGLEFLIYFQGNSAPDKSGLPSDRFSAERTGGSVSTLTIQRTQQEDSAVYLCASRVSSVPDYEQYFGPGTRLTVT.

Only a few counts were recorded for this clone. The read finishes 3 residues shy of the CDR3 end, and the germline J gene is used to complete it. J is TRBJ1-1 and V is TRBV19; possibly TRBD1 for D (5 bases). The V end lost 0 bases, the J end lost 1 base, and 9 bases lay between the germline ends. Germline V lookup: CDR1 LNHDA, CDR2 SQIVND (reference sequence). The length of the CDR3 is 15 residues. The CDR3: CASSIDGAQNTEAFF. The DNA read from the CDR3 is TGTGCCAGTAGTATAGATGGGGCCCAGAACACTGAA.

This clone was seen a few times. The read finishes 3 residues shy of the CDR3 end, and the germline J gene is used to complete it. This chain links TRBV2 with TRBJ2-5; TRBD1 matches at 8 bases. Trimming removed 4 bases from V and 6 bases from J; junction bases left unmatched: 10. Germline lookup yields CDR1 SNHLY and CDR2 FYNNEI. CDR3 size: 15 residues. The sequenced CDR3 bases are TGTGCCAGCAGTGGGACAGGGAAAGCCAATAAGACC. Amino acids: CASSGTGKANKT. The whole CDR3 protein reads CASSGTGKANKTQYF.

As to this clone: The DNA ends 3 residues before the CDR3 does, and the rest of the CDR3 is filled in from the germline J gene. The chain is built from TRBV19 and TRBJ2-7; 8 positions match TRBD2. Germline V gives CDR1 LNHDA, CDR2 SQIVND (reference sequence). This CDR3 is 15 amino acids long. V trimming: 6 bases; J trimming: 3 bases; junction bases outside the gene matches: 10. CDR3 sequence: CASSPGGGSNYEQYF. The CDR3 DNA, read in part, is TGTGCCAGTAGCCCCGGGGGGGGGAGTAACTACGAG. The variable domain in full, with the rest retrieved from reference TRBV19 and TRBJ2-7, is DGGITQSPKYLFRKEGQNVTLSCEQNLNHDAMYWYRQDPGQGLRLIYYSQIVNDFQKGDIAEGYSVSREKKESFPLTVTSAQKNPTAFYLCASSPGGGSNYEQYFGPGTRLTVT.